This T cell receptor beta chain was sequenced in a study of blood T cells in healthy people across ages. On this clonotype itself: Its antigen is still unknown.

PCR was performed a second time for about 7 to 12 cycles using a sample-barcoded 5' primer and a J-beta primer mix. Each CDR3 protein is one row after TCRdb ran MiXCR on the 5' RACE reads. The sample records roughly 680,000 distinct CDR3 sequences, over 40% being singletons. This CDR3 is built from 17 residues. Notes on the study in general: Aged donors had fewer naive CD4+ cells and lower diversity than long-lived donors. Naive T cell percentage by flow cytometry tracked strongly with beta diversity. The diversity estimates, figures obtained from one million T cells, were considered underestimates.

The chain has TRBV21-1 and TRBJ1-5. TRBV21-1 is labeled a pseudogene. Source material: blood. The sequence came from a woman of 80 years or more in good health. The CDR3 region is CASSKIVASQKDQPQHF. The CDR3 region has the DNA TGTGCCAGCAGCAAAATAGTAGCCAGCCAAAAGGATCAGCCCCAGCATTTT.